This is a list of T cell receptor beta chains from one sample in a study of shared clonotypes between healthy human individuals. The assay was immunoSEQ multiplex PCR, and TCRdb's table has in-frame clones only and misses some. Of about 1.1 million clones in the sample, approximately 80% were seen once. The sequencing input was memory CD4+ T cells from PBMCs. Receptor source: a man between 18 and 35 years old in good health. Some clones in this sample may be carry-over from other donors' samples. Both conserved end residues are part of each CDR3. The D gene is left open where the match is weak. For some rows the clone size is stated as once, few or many, or as a class when expanded; others skip it.

v_gene	abundance	j_gene	d_gene	len	CDR3aa	CDR3nt
TRBV30	NA	TRBJ1-4	NA	14	CAWSPDPNREKLFF	TGTGCCTGGAGCCCCGACCCGAATAGGGAAAAACTGTTTTTT
TRBV10-3	NA	TRBJ2-1	TRBD2	16	CAISDLAGGPYNEQFF	TGTGCCATCAGTGATTTAGCGGGAGGGCCCTACAATGAGCAGTTCTTC
TRBV2	NA	TRBJ2-5	TRBD2	17	CASSFSGRRAFQETQYF	TGTGCCAGCAGTTTTAGCGGGAGGAGGGCCTTCCAAGAGACCCAGTACTTC
TRBV19	NA	TRBJ2-5	NA	13	CASSNSPQETQYF	TGTGCCAGTAGCAACAGTCCCCAAGAGACCCAGTACTTC
TRBV2	NA	TRBJ2-2	TRBD1	15	CASSGQGADTGELFF	TGTGCCAGCAGCGGACAGGGGGCAGACACCGGGGAGCTGTTTTTT
TRBV5-1	NA	TRBJ1-2	TRBD1	15	CASSLDGQGGYGYTF	TGCGCCAGCAGCTTGGATGGACAGGGAGGTTATGGCTACACCTTC
TRBV7-9	few	TRBJ2-5	NA	14	CAIGGQTFQETQYF	TGTGCCATCGGGGGACAGACCTTCCAAGAGACCCAGTACTTC
TRBV7-2	NA	TRBJ2-1	NA	15	CASSRQSSSYNEQFF	TGTGCCAGCAGCCGACAGTCGTCCTCCTACAATGAGCAGTTCTTC
TRBV19	NA	TRBJ2-1	TRBD1	13	CASMGQRWDEQFF	TGTGCCAGTATGGGACAGCGGTGGGATGAGCAGTTCTTC
TRBV27	few	TRBJ2-7	NA	14	CASSLKGGSYEQYF	TGTGCCAGCAGTTTAAAGGGGGGCTCCTACGAGCAGTACTTC
TRBV4-1	NA	TRBJ2-5	TRBD2	14	CASSRTSGQETQYF	TGCGCCAGCAGCCGGACTAGCGGCCAAGAGACCCAGTACTTC
TRBV28	NA	TRBJ1-2	NA	12	CASRASDYGYTF	TGTGCCAGCCGAGCATCAGACTATGGCTACACCTTC
TRBV5-1	NA	TRBJ2-7	TRBD1	14	CASSPGQTLDEQYF	TGCGCCAGCAGCCCGGGACAGACCCTTGACGAGCAGTACTTC
TRBV5-1	NA	TRBJ2-1	TRBD2	17	CASSLGFTSGVHSEQFF	TGCGCCAGCAGCTTGGGGTTTACTAGCGGGGTGCATAGCGAGCAGTTCTTC
TRBV6-5	NA	TRBJ2-7	TRBD1	13	CASSSGRGLEQYF	TGTGCCAGCAGTTCGGGCAGGGGGCTTGAGCAGTACTTC
TRBV30	few	TRBJ2-5	NA	10	CAWSGETQYF	TGTGCATGGTCCGGGGAGACCCAGTACTTC
TRBV28	few	TRBJ1-2	NA	12	CASSLSTYGYTF	TGTGCCAGCAGTTTATCTACCTATGGCTACACCTTC
TRBV18	NA	TRBJ2-7	TRBD1	15	CASSPGTGAPYEQYF	TGTGCCAGCTCACCAGGGACAGGGGCCCCCTACGAGCAGTACTTC
TRBV28	NA	TRBJ1-2	TRBD1	13	CASNVQGNYGYTF	TGTGCCAGCAACGTACAGGGGAACTATGGCTACACCTTC
TRBV5-1	few	TRBJ2-5	NA	13	CASSLEADATQYF	TGCGCCAGCAGCTTGGAGGCAGATGCGACCCAGTACTTC
TRBV9	few	TRBJ1-3	NA	14	CASSLGREGNTIYF	TGTGCCAGCAGCCTCGGGAGGGAAGGAAACACCATATATTTT
TRBV7-9	once	TRBJ2-7	NA	13	CASRGREEYEQYF	TGTGCCAGCAGGGGAAGGGAAGAATACGAGCAGTACTTC
TRBV7-2	NA	TRBJ2-3	NA	13	CASSLVSTDTQYF	TGTGCCAGCAGCTTAGTGAGTACAGATACGCAGTATTTT
TRBV28	NA	TRBJ2-7	NA	15	CASSFVPAGDYEQYF	TGTGCCAGCAGTTTCGTGCCTGCGGGTGATTACGAGCAGTACTTC
TRBV5-1	few	TRBJ2-2	NA	14	CASSRTSYTGELFF	TGCGCCAGCAGCAGAACTAGTTACACCGGGGAGCTGTTTTTT
TRBV5-4	NA	TRBJ2-7	TRBD2	15	CASSPGLAGGGEQYF	TGTGCCAGCAGCCCGGGACTAGCGGGAGGTGGCGAGCAGTACTTC
TRBV28	NA	TRBJ1-2	NA	13	CASSSYRYYGYTF	TGTGCCAGCAGTTCTTACAGGTACTATGGCTACACCTTC
TRBV5-1	NA	TRBJ2-7	TRBD1	16	CASSPGPTGGSYEQYF	TGCGCCAGCAGCCCAGGACCTACAGGGGGCAGCTACGAGCAGTACTTC
TRBV5-1	NA	TRBJ2-5	TRBD2	16	CASSPGLAGGGETQYF	TGCGCCAGCAGCCCCGGACTAGCGGGAGGTGGAGAGACCCAGTACTTC
TRBV19	NA	TRBJ1-4	NA	14	CASSIGSGDEKLFF	TGTGCCAGTAGTATAGGCTCGGGTGACGAAAAACTGTTTTTT
TRBV7-2	NA	TRBJ1-3	NA	16	CASSLDGAISGNTIYF	TGTGCCAGCAGCTTAGATGGGGCCATCTCTGGAAACACCATATATTTT
TRBV28	NA	TRBJ2-1	TRBD2	18	CASSLRLHSGPSYNEQFF	TGTGCCAGCAGTTTGCGACTTCATAGCGGGCCCTCCTACAATGAGCAGTTCTTC
TRBV28	NA	TRBJ1-1	TRBD1	15	CASSPRGQGNTEAFF	TGTGCCAGCAGTCCAAGGGGACAGGGGAACACTGAAGCTTTCTTT
TRBV7-9	NA	TRBJ2-5	TRBD1	17	CASSLAVPDREWKTQYF	TGTGCCAGCAGCTTAGCGGTTCCGGACAGGGAGTGGAAGACCCAGTACTTC
TRBV7-9	NA	TRBJ1-1	NA	15	CASSLPRVVNTEAFF	TGTGCCAGCAGCTTACCCCGGGTTGTGAACACTGAAGCTTTCTTT
TRBV5-1	NA	TRBJ2-1	TRBD2	12	CASKLASNEQFF	TGCGCCAGCAAACTAGCGTCCAATGAGCAGTTCTTC
TRBV6-4	few	TRBJ2-3	TRBD2	17	CASSKGLAGGRADTQYF	TGTGCCAGCAGTAAAGGACTAGCGGGAGGTAGGGCAGATACGCAGTATTTT
TRBV18	NA	TRBJ2-7	NA	18	CASSRRGGVISGNHEQYF	TGTGCCAGCTCACGAAGAGGGGGAGTAATCTCCGGGAACCACGAGCAGTACTTC
TRBV19	NA	TRBJ1-5	TRBD1	14	CASSMGRGRDPQHF	TGTGCCAGTAGTATGGGCAGGGGGCGCGATCCCCAGCATTTT
TRBV10-3	NA	TRBJ2-3	NA	14	CAITESIRTDTQYF	TGTGCCATCACGGAATCCATTAGAACAGATACGCAGTATTTT
TRBV7-9	NA	TRBJ1-2	NA	12	CASSSGPYGYTF	TGTGCCAGCAGCTCGGGCCCCTATGGCTACACCTTC
TRBV28	few	TRBJ2-6	NA	13	CASKNSGANVLTF	TGTGCCAGCAAAAACTCTGGGGCCAACGTCCTGACTTTC
TRBV27	NA	TRBJ2-1	NA	16	CASSSTFDRRNNEQFF	TGTGCCAGCAGTTCGACATTCGACCGAAGAAACAATGAGCAGTTCTTC
TRBV19	few	TRBJ2-1	TRBD1	17	CASSTPSRQGGTNEQFF	TGTGCCAGTAGTACCCCTTCTCGACAGGGTGGTACCAATGAGCAGTTCTTC
TRBV11-2	NA	TRBJ2-7	TRBD2	18	CASSLRTSGRVGGIQQYF	TGTGCCAGCAGCTTACGGACTAGCGGGAGGGTCGGCGGGATCCAGCAGTACTTC
TRBV6-1	few	TRBJ1-5	NA	15	CASSVSGQAEWPQHF	TGTGCCAGCAGCGTCAGCGGGCAGGCAGAATGGCCCCAGCATTTT